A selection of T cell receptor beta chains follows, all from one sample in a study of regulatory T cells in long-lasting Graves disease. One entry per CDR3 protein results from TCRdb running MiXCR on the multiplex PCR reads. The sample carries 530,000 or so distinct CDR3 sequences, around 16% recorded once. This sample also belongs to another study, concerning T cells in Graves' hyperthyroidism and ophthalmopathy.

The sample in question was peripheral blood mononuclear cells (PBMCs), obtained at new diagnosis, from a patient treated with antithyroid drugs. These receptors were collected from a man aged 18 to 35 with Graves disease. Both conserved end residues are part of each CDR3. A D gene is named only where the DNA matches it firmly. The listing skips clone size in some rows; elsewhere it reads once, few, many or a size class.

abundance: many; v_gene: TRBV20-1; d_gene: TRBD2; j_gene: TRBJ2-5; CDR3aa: CSARPPGLAGWAGETQYF; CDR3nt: TGCAGTGCTAGACCTCCGGGACTAGCGGGATGGGCTGGAGAGACCCAGTACTTC
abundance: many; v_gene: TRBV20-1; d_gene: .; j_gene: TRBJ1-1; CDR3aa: CSAQSPDTEAFF; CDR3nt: TGCAGTGCTCAATCCCCGGACACTGAAGCTTTCTTT
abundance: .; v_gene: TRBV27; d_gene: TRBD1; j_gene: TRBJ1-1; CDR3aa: CASSPSGTANTEAFF; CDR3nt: TGTGCCAGCAGTCCGTCCGGGACAGCGAACACTGAAGCTTTCTTT
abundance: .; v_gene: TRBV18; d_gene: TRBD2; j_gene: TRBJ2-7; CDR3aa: CASSPERSGSNYEQYF; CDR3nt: TGTGCCAGCTCACCTGAACGTAGCGGGAGTAATTACGAGCAGTACTTC
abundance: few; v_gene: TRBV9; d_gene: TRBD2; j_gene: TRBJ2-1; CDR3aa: CASSVETSGRHEQFF; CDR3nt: TGTGCCAGCAGCGTGGAGACTAGCGGGAGACATGAGCAGTTCTTC
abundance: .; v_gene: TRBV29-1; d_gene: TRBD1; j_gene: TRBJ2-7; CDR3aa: CSVEGQGARGEQYF; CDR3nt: TGCAGCGTTGAGGGCCAGGGGGCCCGTGGCGAGCAGTACTTC
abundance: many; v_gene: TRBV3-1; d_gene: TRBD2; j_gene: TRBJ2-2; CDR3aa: CASSPPPSGRAGGELFF; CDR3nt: TGTGCCAGCAGCCCCCCTCCTAGCGGGAGGGCCGGCGGGGAGCTGTTTTTT
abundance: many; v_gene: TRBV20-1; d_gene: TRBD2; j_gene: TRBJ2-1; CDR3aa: CSAREASGSHNEQFF; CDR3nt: TGCAGTGCTAGAGAGGCTAGCGGGAGCCACAATGAGCAGTTCTTC
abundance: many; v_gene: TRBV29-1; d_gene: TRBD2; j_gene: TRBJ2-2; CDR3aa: CSVGRGTNTGELFF; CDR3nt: TGCAGCGTTGGGCGGGGGACGAACACCGGGGAGCTGTTTTTT
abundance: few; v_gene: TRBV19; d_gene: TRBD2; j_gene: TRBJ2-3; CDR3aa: CASSIGGTSGRWTDTQYF; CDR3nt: TGTGCCAGTAGTATCGGCGGGACTAGCGGGAGATGGACAGATACGCAGTATTTT
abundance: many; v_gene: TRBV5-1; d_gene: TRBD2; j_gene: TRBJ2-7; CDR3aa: CASSHRTSASYEQYF; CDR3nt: TGCGCCAGCAGCCACCGGACTAGCGCTTCCTACGAGCAGTACTTC
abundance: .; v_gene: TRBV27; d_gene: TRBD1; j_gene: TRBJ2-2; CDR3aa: CASRDRESGELFF; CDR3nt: TGTGCCAGTAGGGACAGGGAATCCGGGGAGCTGTTTTTT
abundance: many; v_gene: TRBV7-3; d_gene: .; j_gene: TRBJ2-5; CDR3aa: CASSCPRETQYF; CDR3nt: TGTGCCAGCAGCTGCCCCAGGGAGACCCAGTACTTC
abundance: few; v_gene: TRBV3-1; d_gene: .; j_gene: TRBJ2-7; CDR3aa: CASSQPDTGRGEQYF; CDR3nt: TGTGCCAGCAGCCAACCGGACACGGGACGGGGCGAGCAGTACTTC
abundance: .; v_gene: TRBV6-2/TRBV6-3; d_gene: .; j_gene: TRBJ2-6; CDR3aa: CASSSPPRDTIAGANVLTF; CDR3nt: TGTGCCAGCAGCTCCCCTCCCAGGGATACGATTGCTGGGGCCAACGTCCTGACTTTC
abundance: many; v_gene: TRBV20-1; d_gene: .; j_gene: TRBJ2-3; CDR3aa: CSARVSSPDGTDTQYF; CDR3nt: TGCAGTGCTAGAGTGAGCAGCCCGGACGGCACAGATACGCAGTATTTT
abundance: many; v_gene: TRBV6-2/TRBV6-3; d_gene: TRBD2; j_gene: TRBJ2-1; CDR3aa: CASSYSPTSGRNEQFF; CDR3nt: TGTGCCAGCAGTTATTCCCCGACTAGCGGGAGAAATGAGCAGTTCTTC
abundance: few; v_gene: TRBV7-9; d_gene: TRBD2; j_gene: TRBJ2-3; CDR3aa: CASSLWTSGATSFTDTQYF; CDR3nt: TGTGCCAGCAGCTTGTGGACTAGCGGGGCTACCAGCTTCACAGATACGCAGTATTTT
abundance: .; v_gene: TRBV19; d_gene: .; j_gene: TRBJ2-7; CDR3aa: CASSTSGTKAYEQYF; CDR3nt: TGTGCCAGTAGTACCTCCGGGACCAAGGCCTACGAGCAGTACTTC
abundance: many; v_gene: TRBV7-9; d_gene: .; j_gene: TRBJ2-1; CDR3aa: CASSPGQGSSAAHEQFF; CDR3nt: TGTGCCAGCAGCCCGGGCCAAGGCTCGAGTGCTGCCCATGAGCAGTTCTTC
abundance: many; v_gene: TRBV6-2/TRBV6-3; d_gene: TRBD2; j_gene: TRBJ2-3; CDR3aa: CASSSLGVAGRITDTQYF; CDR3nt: TGTGCCAGCAGCTCACTTGGGGTAGCGGGACGGATCACAGATACGCAGTATTTT
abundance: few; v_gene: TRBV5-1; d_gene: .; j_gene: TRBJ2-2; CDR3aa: CASRSSAESTGELFF; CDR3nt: TGCGCCAGCCGAAGTTCGGCAGAGAGCACCGGGGAGCTGTTTTTT
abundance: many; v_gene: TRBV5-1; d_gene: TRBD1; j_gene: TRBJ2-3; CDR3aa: CASSLRTGGTDTQYF; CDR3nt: TGTGCCAGCAGCCTGAGGACAGGGGGCACAGATACGCAGTATTTT
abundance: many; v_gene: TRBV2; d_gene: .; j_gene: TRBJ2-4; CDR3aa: CASSGDGRRIQYF; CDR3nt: TGTGCCAGCAGTGGCGACGGCCGTCGAATTCAGTACTTC
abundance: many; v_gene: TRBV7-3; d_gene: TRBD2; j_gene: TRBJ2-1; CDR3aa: CASSLTSGRGNEQFF; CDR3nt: TGTGCCAGCAGCTTAACTAGCGGGAGGGGCAATGAGCAGTTCTTC
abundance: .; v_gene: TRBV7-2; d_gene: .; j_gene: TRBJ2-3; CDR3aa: CASTPERSDTQYF; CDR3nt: TGTGCCAGCACCCCGGAGAGGTCAGATACGCAGTATTTT
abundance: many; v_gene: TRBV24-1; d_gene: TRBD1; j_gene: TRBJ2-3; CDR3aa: CATSPGQGRADTQYF; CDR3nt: TGTGCCACTTCCCCAGGACAGGGACGGGCAGATACGCAGTATTTT
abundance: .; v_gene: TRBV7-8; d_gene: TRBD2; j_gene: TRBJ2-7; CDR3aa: CASSFAGEIYEQYF; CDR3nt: TGTGCCAGCAGCTTTGCGGGAGAGATTTACGAGCAGTACTTC
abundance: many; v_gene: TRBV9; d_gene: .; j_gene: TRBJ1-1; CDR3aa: CASSPEPGLNTEAFF; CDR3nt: TGTGCCAGCAGCCCGGAGCCGGGCTTGAACACTGAAGCTTTCTTT
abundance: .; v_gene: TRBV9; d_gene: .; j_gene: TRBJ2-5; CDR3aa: CASSVAGLRETQYF; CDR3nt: TGTGCCAGCAGCGTAGCGGGGTTGCGGGAGACCCAGTACTTC
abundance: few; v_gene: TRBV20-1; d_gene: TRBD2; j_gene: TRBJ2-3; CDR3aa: CSARSSGRAGRTDTQYF; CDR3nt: TGCAGTGCTAGATCTAGCGGGAGGGCCGGTAGAACAGATACGCAGTATTTT
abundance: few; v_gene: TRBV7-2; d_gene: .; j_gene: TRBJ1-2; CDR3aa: CASSLGKGGYTF; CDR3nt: TGTGCCAGCAGCTTAGGGAAGGGTGGCTACACCTTC
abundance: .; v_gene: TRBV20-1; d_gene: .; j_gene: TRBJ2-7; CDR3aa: CSARSDRVHRRYEQYF; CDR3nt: TGCAGTGCTAGAAGCGATCGGGTCCACAGAAGATACGAGCAGTACTTC
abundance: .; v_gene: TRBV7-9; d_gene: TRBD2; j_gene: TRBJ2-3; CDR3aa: CASSLTSGSWGDTQYF; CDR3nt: TGTGCCAGCAGCTTAACTAGCGGTTCCTGGGGAGATACGCAGTATTTT
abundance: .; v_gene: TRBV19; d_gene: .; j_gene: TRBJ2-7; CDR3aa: CASSMVRGEQYF; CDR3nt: TGTGCCAGTAGTATGGTCCGTGGCGAGCAGTACTTC
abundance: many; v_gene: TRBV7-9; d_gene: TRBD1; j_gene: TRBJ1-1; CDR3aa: CASSLPQGGNTEAFF; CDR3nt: TGTGCCAGCAGCCTTCCTCAGGGGGGGAACACTGAAGCTTTCTTT
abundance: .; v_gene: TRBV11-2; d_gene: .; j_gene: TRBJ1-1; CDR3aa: CASSPRSATEAFF; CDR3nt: TGTGCCAGCAGCCCCCGGTCCGCCACTGAAGCTTTCTTT
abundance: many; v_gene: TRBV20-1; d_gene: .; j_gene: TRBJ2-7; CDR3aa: CSAPLLPGSDEQYF; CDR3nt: TGCAGTGCTCCCCTACTCCCAGGGAGCGACGAGCAGTACTTC
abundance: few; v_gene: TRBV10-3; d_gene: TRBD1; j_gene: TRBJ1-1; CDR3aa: CAISQGANTEAFF; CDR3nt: TGTGCCATCAGTCAGGGGGCGAACACTGAAGCTTTCTTT
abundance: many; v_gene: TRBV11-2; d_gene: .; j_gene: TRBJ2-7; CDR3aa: CASSYRTANEQYF; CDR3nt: TGTGCCAGCAGCTATCGTACAGCCAACGAGCAGTACTTC
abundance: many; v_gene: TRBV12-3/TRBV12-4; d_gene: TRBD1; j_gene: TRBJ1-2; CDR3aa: CASSSTGTGILGDYGYTF; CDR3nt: TGTGCCAGCAGTTCAACCGGGACAGGGATCCTGGGGGACTATGGCTACACCTTC
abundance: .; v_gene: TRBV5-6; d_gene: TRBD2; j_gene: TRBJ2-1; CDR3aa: CASPWGGSYNEQFF; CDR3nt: TGTGCCAGCCCTTGGGGGGGTTCCTACAATGAGCAGTTCTTC
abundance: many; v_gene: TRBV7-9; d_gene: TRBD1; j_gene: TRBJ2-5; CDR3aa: CASSLTGVQETQYF; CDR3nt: TGTGCCAGCAGCTTGACAGGGGTACAAGAGACCCAGTACTTC
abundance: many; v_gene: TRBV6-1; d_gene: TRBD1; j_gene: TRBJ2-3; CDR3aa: CASSMTGADTDTQYF; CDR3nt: TGTGCCAGCAGCATGACAGGGGCGGACACAGATACGCAGTATTTT
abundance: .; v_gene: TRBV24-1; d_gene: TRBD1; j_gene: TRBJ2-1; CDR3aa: CATSDRVGQGGISSYNEQFF; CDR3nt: TGTGCCACCAGTGATCGGGTGGGACAGGGGGGCATTAGCTCCTACAATGAGCAGTTCTTC
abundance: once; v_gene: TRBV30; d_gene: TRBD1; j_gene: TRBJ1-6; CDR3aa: CAWSGGTANNSPPHF; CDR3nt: TGTGCCTGGAGCGGAGGGACAGCCAATAATTCACCCCCCCACTTT
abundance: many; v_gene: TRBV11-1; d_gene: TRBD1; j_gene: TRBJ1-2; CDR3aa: CASSPIDRDFYGYTF; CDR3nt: TGTGCCAGCAGTCCAATCGACAGGGACTTCTATGGCTACACCTTC
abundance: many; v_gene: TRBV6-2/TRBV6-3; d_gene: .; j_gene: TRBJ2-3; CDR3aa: CASSYQGTTDTQYF; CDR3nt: TGTGCCAGCAGTTACCAGGGGACCACAGATACGCAGTATTTT
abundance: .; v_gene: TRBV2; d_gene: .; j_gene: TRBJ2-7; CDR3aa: CASSESFANSAYEQYF; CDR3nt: TGTGCCAGCAGTGAATCCTTTGCTAACAGCGCCTACGAGCAGTACTTC
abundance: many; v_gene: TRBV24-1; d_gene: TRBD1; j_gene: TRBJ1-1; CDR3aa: CATSDPLGIAGDRPNTEAFF; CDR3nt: TGTGCCACCAGTGACCCGCTCGGGATTGCCGGGGACAGACCAAACACTGAAGCTTTCTTT
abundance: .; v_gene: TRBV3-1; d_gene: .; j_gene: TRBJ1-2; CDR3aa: CASSPRWGDYGYTF; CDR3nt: TGTGCCAGCAGCCCCCGGTGGGGGGACTATGGCTACACCTTC